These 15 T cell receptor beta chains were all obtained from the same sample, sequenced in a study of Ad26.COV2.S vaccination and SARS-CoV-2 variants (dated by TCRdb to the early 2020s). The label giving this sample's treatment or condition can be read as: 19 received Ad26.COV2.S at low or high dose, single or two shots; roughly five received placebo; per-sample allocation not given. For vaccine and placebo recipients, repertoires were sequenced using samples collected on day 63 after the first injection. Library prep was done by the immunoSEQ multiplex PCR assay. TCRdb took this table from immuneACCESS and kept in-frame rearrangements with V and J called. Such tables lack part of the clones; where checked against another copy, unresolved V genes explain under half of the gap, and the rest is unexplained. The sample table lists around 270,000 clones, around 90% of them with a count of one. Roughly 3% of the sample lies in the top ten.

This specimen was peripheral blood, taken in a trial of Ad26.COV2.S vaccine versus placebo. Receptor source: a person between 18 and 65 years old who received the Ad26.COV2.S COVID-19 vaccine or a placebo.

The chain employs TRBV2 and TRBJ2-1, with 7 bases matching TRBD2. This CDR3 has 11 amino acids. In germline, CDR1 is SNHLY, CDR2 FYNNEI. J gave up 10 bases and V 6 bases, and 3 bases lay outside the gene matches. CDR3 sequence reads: CASRERDEQFF. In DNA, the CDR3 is TGTGCCAGCAGGGAGCGGGACGAGCAGTTCTTC.

The CDR3 DNA sequence: TGCGCCAGCAGCCACCCACTAAGAGGTCTGAACACTGAAGCTTTCTTT. It translates to CASSHPLRGLNTEAFF. The chain links TRBV4-1 to TRBJ1-1; D ambiguous. This CDR3 is built from 16 residues. Between the trimmed V and J ends, which lost 3 bases and 0 bases, there was a span of 14 bases. Germline CDR1 reads MGHRA; CDR2 reads YSYEKL.

The CDR3 DNA sequence: TGTGCCAGCAGCCAGGCCGGGACAGGCCCATATGGCTACACCTTC. It codes for CASSQAGTGPYGYTF. The V call is TRBV4-2, the J call TRBJ1-2, with 8 bases lining up with TRBD1. Germline lookup yields CDR1 LGHNA and CDR2 YNFKEQ. The CDR3 is 15 amino acids. After removal of 3 bases from V and 5 bases from J, the junction contained 8 bases not matched to a gene.

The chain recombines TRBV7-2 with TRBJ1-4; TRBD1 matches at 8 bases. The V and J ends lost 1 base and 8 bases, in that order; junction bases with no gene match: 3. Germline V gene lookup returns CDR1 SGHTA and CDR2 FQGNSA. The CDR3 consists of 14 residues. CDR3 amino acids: CASSLGGQVEKLFF. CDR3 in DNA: TGTGCCAGCAGCTTAGGGGGACAGGTAGAAAAACTGTTTTTT.

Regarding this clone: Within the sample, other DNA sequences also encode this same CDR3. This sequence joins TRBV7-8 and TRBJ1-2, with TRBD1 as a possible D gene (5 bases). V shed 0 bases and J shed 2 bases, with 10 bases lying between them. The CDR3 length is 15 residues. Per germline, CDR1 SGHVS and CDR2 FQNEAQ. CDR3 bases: TGTGCCAGCAGCTTAGCTGGCAGGGAGAACTATGGCTACACCTTC. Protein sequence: CASSLAGRENYGYTF.

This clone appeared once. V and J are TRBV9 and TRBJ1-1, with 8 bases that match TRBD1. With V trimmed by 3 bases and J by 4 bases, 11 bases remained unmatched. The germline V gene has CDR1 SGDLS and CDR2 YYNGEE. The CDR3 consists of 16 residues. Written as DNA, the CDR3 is TGTGCCAGCAGCGCAACGACAGGGGCGGAGAGCACTGAAGCTTTCTTT. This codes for CASSATTGAESTEAFF.

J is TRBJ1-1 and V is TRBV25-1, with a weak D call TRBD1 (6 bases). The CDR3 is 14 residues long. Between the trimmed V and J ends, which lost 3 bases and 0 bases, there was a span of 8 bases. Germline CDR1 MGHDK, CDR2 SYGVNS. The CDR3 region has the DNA TGTGCCAGCAGTGAGCGGACAGTGAACACTGAAGCTTTCTTT. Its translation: CASSERTVNTEAFF.

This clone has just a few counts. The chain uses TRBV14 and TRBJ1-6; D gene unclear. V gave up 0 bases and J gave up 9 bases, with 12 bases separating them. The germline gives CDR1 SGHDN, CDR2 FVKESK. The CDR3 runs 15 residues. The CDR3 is CASSQEMLGGSPLHF. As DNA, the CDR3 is TGTGCCAGCAGCCAAGAGATGCTCGGAGGTTCACCCCTCCACTTT.

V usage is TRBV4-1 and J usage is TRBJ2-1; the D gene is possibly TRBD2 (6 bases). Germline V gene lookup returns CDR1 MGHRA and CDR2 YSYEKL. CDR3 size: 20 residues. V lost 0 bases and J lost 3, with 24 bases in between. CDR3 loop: CASSQEGAAWGDPSYNEQFF. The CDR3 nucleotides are TGCGCCAGCAGCCAAGAAGGGGCGGCCTGGGGGGACCCCAGCTACAATGAGCAGTTCTTC.

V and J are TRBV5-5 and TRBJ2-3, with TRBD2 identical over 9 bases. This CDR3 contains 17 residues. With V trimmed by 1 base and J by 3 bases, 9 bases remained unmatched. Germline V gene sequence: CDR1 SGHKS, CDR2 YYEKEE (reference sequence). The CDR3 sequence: CASSLRAGGPLTDTQYF. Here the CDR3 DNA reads TGTGCCAGCAGCTTGAGGGCGGGAGGGCCGTTGACAGATACGCAGTATTTT.

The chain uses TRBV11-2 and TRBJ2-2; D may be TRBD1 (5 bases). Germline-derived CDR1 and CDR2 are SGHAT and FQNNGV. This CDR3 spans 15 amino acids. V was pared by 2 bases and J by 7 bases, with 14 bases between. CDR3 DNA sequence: TGTGCCAGCAGCTTAAATCAGGGATTGGACGGGGAGCTGTTTTTT. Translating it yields CASSLNQGLDGELFF.

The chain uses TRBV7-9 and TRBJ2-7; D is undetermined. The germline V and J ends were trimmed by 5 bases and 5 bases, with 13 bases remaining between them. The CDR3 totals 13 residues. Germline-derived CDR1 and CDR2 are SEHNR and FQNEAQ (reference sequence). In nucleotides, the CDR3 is TGTGCCAGCAGCCAGGCATCCCGGGACGAGCAGTACTTC. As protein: CASSQASRDEQYF.

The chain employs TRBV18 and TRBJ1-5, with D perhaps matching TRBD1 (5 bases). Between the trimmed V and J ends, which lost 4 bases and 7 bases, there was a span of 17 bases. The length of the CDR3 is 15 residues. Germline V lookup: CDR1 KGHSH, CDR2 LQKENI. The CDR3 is CASSLTGTMGQPQHF. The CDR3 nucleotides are TGTGCCAGCTCACTAACCGGGACGATGGGGCAGCCCCAGCATTTT.

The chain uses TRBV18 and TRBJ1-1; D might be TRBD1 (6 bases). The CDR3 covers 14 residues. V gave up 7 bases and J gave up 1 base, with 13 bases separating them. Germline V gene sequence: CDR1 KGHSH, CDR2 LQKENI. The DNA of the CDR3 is TGTGCCAGCTATTCGGGACAACCGAACACTGAAGCTTTCTTT. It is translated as CASYSGQPNTEAFF.

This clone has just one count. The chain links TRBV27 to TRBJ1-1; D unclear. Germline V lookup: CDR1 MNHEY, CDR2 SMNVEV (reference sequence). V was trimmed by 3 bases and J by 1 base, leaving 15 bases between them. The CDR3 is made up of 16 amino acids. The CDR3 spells CASSFLPFQANTEAFF. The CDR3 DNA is TGTGCCAGCAGTTTTCTCCCCTTCCAGGCGAACACTGAAGCTTTCTTT.